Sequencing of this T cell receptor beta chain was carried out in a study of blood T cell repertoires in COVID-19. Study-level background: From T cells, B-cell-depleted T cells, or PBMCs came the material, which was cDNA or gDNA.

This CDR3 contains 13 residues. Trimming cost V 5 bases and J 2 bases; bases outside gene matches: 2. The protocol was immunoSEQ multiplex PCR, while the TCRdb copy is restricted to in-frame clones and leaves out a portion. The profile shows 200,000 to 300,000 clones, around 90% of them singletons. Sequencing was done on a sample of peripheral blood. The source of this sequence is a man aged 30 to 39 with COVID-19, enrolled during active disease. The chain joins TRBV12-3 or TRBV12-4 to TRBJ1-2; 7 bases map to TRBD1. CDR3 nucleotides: TGTGCCAGCAGTGTGGGACAGAACTATGGCTACACCTTC. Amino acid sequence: CASSVGQNYGYTF.